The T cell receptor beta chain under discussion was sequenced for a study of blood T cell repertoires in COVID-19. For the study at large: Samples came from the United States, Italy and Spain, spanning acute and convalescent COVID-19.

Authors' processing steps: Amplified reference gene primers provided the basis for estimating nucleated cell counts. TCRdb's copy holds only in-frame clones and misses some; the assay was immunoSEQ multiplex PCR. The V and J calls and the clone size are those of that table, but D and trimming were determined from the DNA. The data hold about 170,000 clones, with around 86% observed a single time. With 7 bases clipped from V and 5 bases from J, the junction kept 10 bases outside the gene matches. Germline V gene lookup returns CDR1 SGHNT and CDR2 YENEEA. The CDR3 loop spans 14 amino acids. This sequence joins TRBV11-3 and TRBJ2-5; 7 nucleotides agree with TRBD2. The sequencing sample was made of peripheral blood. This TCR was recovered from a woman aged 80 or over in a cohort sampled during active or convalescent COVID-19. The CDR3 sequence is CASKASGDGETQYF. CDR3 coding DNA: TGTGCCAGCAAGGCGAGCGGGGACGGGGAGACCCAGTACTTC.